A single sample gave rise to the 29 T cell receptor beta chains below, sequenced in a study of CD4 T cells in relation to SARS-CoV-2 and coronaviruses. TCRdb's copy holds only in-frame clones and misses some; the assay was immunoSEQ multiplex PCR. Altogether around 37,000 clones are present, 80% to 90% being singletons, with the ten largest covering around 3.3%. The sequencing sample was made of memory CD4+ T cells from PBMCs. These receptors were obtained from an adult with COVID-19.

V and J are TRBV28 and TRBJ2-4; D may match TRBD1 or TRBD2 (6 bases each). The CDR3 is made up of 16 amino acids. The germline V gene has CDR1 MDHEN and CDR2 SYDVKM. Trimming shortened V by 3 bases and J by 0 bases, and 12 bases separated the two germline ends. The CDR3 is CASSLPGGIAKNIQYF. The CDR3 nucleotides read TGTGCCAGCAGTTTGCCCGGGGGCATAGCCAAAAACATTCAGTACTTC. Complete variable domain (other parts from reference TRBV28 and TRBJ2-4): DVKVTQSSRYLVKRTGEKVFLECVQDMDHENMFWYRQDPGLGLRLIYFSYDVKMKEKGDIPEGYSVSREKKERFSLILESASTNQTSMYLCASSLPGGIAKNIQYFGAGTRLSVL.

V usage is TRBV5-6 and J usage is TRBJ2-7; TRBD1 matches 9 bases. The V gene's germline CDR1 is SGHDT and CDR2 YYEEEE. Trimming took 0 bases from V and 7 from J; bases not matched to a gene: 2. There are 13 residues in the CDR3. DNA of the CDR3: TGTGCCAGCAGCTTGGGACAGGGGGGTGAGCAGTACTTC. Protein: CASSLGQGGEQYF.

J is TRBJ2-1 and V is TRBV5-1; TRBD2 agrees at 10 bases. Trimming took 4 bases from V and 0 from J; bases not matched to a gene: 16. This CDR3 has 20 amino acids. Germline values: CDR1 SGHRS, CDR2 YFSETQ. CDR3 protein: CASSSQGGPSGRYSYNEQFF. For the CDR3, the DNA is TGCGCCAGCAGCAGCCAAGGGGGTCCTAGCGGGAGATACTCCTACAATGAGCAGTTCTTC.

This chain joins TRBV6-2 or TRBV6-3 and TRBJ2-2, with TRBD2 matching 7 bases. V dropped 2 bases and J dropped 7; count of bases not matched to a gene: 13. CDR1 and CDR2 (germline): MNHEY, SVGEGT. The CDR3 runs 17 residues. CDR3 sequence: CASSYTEAGRMGGELFF. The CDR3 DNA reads TGTGCCAGCAGTTACACCGAAGCGGGAAGAATGGGCGGGGAGCTGTTTTTT.

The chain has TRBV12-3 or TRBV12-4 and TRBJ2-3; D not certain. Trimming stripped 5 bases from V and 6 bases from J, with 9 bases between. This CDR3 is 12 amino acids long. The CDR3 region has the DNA TGTGCCAGCAGTCCCGCACAGGATACGCAGTATTTT. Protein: CASSPAQDTQYF.

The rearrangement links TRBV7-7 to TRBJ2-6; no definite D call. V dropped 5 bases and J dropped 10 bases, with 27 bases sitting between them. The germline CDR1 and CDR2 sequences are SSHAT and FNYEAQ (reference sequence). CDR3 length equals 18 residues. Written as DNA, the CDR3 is TGTGCCAGCAGCAACAGATATAAGTGCCACAAAGTCGGGAACGTCCTGACTTTC. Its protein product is CASSNRYKCHKVGNVLTF.

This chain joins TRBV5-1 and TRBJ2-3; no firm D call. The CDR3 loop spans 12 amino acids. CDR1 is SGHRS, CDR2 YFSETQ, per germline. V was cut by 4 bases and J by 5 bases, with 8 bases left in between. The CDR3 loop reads CASSIDLDTQYF. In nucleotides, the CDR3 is TGCGCCAGCAGCATAGATCTAGATACGCAGTATTTT.

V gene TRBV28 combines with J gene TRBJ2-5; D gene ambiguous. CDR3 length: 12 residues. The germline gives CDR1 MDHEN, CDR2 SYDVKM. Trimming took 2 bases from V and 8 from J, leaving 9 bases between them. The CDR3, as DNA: TGTGCCAGCAGTTTAGGGTCACACACCCAGTACTTC. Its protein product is CASSLGSHTQYF.

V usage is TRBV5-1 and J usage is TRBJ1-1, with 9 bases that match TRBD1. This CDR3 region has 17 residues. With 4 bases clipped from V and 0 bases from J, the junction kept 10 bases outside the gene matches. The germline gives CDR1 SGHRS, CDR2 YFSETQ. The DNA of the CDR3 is TGCGCCAGCAGCGTTACACCGGGACAGGGAATGAACACTGAAGCTTTCTTT. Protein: CASSVTPGQGMNTEAFF.

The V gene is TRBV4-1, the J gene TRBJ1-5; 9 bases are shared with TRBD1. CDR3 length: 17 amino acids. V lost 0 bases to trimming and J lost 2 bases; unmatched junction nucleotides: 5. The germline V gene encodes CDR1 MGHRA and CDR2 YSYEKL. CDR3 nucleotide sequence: TGCGCCAGCAGCCAAGAGGTTAGACAGGGGGGCAATCAGCCCCAGCATTTT. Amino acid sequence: CASSQEVRQGGNQPQHF.

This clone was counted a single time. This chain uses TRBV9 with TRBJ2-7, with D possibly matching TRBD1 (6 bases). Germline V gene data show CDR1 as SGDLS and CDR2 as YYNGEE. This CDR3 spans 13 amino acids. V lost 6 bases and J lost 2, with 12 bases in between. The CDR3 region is CASIEGHPYEQYF. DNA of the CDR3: TGTGCCAGCATTGAGGGACACCCCTACGAGCAGTACTTC.

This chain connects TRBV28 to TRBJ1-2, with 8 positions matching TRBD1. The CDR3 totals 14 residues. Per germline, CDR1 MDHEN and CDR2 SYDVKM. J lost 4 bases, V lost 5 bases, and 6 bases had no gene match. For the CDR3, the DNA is TGTGCCAGCAGTAGGCGACAGGGGTTCTATGGCTACACCTTC. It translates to CASSRRQGFYGYTF.

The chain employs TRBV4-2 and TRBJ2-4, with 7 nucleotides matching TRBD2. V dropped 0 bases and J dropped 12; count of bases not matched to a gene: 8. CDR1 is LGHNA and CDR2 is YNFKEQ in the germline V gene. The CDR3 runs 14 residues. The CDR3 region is CASSQDSAGESQYF. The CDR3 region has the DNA TGTGCCAGCAGCCAAGATTCGGCGGGGGAATCTCAGTACTTC.

The CDR3 is CASSPSYLGGKNEQYF. Written as DNA, the CDR3 is TGTGCCAGCAGCCCTTCGTATCTTGGGGGAAAGAACGAGCAGTACTTC. V gene TRBV13 combines with J gene TRBJ2-7; the D call may be TRBD1 or TRBD2 (5 bases each). V lost 5 bases, J lost 5 bases, and 22 bases lay in between. This CDR3 contains 16 residues. Germline lookup yields CDR1 PRHDT and CDR2 FYEKMQ (reference sequence).

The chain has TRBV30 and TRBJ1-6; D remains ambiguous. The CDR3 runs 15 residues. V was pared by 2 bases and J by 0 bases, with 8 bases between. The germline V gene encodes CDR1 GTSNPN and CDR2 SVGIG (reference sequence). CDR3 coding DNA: TGTGCCTGGAGTCTATCGAGCTCCTATAATTCACCCCTCCACTTT. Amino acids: CAWSLSSSYNSPLHF.

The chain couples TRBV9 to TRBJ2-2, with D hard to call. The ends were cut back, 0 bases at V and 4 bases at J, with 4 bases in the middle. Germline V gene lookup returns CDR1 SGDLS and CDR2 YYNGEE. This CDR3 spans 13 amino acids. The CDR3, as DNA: TGTGCCAGCAGCGTAGCCCCCACCGGGGAGCTGTTTTTT. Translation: CASSVAPTGELFF.

The DNA of the CDR3 is TGTGCCAGCAGCGTAGGCCAGGATAGATATACGCAGTATTTT. This sequence encodes CASSVGQDRYTQYF. This rearrangement joins TRBV9 to TRBJ2-3; D unresolved. CDR1 SGDLS and CDR2 YYNGEE come from the germline V gene. The CDR3 has 14 amino acids. Trimming removed 0 bases at V and 7 bases at J, with 12 bases between.

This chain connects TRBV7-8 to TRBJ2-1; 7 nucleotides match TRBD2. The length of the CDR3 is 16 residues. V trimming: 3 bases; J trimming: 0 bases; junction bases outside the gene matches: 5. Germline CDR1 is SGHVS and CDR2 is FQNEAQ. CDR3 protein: CASSLIAGSSYNEQFF. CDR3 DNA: TGTGCCAGCAGCTTGATAGCGGGTAGCTCCTACAATGAGCAGTTCTTC.

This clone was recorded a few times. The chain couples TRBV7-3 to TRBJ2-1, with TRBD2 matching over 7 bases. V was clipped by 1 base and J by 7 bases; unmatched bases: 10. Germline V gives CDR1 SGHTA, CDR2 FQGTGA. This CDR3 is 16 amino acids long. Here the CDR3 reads CASSLMGGTVWNEQFF. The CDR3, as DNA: TGTGCCAGCAGCTTAATGGGGGGGACTGTCTGGAATGAGCAGTTCTTC.

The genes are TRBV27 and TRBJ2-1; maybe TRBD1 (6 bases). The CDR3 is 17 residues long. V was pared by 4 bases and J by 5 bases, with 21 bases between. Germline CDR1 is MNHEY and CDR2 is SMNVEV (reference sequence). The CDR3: CASSSPSRKGGNNEQFF. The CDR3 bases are TGTGCCAGCAGTTCCCCCTCTCGGAAAGGGGGAAACAATGAGCAGTTCTTC.

The chain's CDR3 is CASRGQVDTQYF. CDR3 sequence (DNA): TGTGCCAGCAGAGGACAGGTCGATACGCAGTATTTT. The chain joins TRBV28 to TRBJ2-3; TRBD1 agrees at 7 bases. V shed 6 bases and J 6 bases; nucleotides not matched to a gene: 3. From germline, CDR1 is MDHEN and CDR2 SYDVKM. The length of the CDR3 is 12 residues.

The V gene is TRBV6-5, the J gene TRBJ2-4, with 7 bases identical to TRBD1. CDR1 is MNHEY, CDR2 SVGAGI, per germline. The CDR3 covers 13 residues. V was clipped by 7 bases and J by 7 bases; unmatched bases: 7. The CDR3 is CASNLQGWNIQYF. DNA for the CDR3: TGTGCCAGCAATTTACAGGGGTGGAACATTCAGTACTTC.

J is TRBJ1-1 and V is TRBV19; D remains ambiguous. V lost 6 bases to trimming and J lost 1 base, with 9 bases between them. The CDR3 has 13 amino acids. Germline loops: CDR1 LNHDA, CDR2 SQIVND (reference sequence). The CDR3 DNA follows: TGTGCCAGTAGGTCGACAAGGAACACTGAAGCTTTCTTT. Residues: CASRSTRNTEAFF.

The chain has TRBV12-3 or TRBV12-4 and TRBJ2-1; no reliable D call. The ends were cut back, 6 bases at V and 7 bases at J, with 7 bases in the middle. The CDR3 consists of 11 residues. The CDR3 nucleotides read TGTGCCAGCAGCCCTGATAATGAGCAGTTCTTC. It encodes CASSPDNEQFF.

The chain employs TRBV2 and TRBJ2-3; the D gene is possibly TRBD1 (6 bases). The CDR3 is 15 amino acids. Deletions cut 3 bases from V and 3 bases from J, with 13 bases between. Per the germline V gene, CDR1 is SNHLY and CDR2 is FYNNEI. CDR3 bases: TGTGCCAGCAGTGACAGGGGATTGCGGACAGATACGCAGTATTTT. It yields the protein CASSDRGLRTDTQYF.

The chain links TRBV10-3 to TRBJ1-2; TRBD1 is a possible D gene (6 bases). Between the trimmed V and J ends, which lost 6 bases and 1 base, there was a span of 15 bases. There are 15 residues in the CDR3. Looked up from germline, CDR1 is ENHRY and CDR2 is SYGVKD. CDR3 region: CAIRGGAGNNYGYTF. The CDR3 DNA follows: TGTGCCATCAGAGGGGGGGCGGGAAATAACTATGGCTACACCTTC.

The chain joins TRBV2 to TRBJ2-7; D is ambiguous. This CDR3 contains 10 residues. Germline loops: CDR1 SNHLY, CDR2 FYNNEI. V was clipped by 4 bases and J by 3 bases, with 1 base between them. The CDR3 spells CASSVYEQYF. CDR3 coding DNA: TGTGCCAGCAGTGTCTACGAGCAGTACTTC.

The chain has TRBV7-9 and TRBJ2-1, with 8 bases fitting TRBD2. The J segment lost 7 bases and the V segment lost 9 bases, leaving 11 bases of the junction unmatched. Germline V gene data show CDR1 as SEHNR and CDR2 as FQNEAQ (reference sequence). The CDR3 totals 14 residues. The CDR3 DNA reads TGTGCCAGTGTTTTAGCGGGGTTTTATAATGAGCAGTTCTTC. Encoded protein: CASVLAGFYNEQFF.

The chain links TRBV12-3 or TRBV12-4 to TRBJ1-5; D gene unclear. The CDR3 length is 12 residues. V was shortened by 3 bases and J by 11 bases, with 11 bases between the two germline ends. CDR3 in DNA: TGTGCCAGCAGTTTCCAAGTCGGAGCCCAGCATTTT. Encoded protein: CASSFQVGAQHF.